This T cell receptor beta chain was profiled in a study of regulatory T cells in long-lasting Graves disease. General study points: Persistent disease preferred TRBV28, TRBJ1-2 and TRBJ2-5.

This clonotype was counted a few times. Its antigen is not known. The germline CDR1 and CDR2 sequences are SGHDT and YYEEEE. V lost 0 bases and J 2 bases, leaving 6 bases between the germline ends. The CDR3 is made up of 15 amino acids. Time point denoted: newly diagnosed GD, antithyroid drugs for less than 3 months. Preparation of the TCR library used RNA extracted from PBMCs. Collection of peripheral blood (around 10 milliliters) was done using EDTA tubes. The authors built TCR beta libraries using iRepertoire HTBI primers and Arm-PCR of CDR3 regions. TCRdb passed the multiplex PCR reads through MiXCR, listing each CDR3 protein once. Of around 400,000 distinct CDR3 sequences in the sample, 12% were seen once. The sample was also linked to a second study, of T cells in Graves' hyperthyroidism and ophthalmopathy.

This chain joins TRBV5-6 and TRBJ1-6, with a possible D match to TRBD1 (6 bases). Here the sequenced sample was peripheral blood mononuclear cells (PBMCs), taken at new diagnosis, from a patient treated with antithyroid drugs. The receptor comes from a woman between 18 and 29 years old with Graves disease. The CDR3 DNA is TGTGCCAGCAGCTTGGGGACAGCCTATAATTCACCCCTCCACTTT. Translation: CASSLGTAYNSPLHF.